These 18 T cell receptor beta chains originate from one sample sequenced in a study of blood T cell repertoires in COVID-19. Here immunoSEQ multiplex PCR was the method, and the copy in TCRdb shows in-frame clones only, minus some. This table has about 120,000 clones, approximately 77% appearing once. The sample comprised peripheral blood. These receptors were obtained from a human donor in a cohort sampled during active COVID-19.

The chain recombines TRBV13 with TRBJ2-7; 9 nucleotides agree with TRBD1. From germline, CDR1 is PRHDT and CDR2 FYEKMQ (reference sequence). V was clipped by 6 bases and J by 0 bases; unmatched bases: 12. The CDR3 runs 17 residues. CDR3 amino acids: CASRRTGATKSSYEQYF. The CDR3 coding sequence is TGTGCCAGCAGGAGGACAGGGGCTACAAAAAGCTCCTACGAGCAGTACTTC.

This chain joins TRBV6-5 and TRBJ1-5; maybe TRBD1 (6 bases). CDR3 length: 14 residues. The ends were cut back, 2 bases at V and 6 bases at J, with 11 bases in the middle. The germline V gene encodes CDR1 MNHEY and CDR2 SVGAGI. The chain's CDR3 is CASSYQGTGQPQHF. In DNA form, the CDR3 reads TGTGCCAGCAGTTACCAGGGGACGGGTCAGCCCCAGCATTTT.

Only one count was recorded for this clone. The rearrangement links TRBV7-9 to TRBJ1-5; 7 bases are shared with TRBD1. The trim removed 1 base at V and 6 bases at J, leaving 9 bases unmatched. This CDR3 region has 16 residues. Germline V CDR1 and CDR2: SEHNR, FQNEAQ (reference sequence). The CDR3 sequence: CASSLDLGTVSQPQHF. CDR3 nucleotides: TGTGCCAGCAGCTTAGACCTCGGGACAGTCAGTCAGCCCCAGCATTTT.

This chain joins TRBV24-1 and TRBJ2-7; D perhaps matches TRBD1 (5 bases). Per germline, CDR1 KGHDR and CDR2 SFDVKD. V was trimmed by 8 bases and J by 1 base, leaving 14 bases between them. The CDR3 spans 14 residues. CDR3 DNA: TGTGCCACCAAAATGACAGTCCGATCCTACGAGCAGTACTTC. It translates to CATKMTVRSYEQYF.

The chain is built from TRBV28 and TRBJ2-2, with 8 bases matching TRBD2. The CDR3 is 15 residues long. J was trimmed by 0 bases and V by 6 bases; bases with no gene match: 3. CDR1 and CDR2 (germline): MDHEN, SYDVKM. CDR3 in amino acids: CASSAGGANTGELFF. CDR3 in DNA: TGTGCCAGCAGCGCCGGGGGGGCGAACACCGGGGAGCTGTTTTTT.

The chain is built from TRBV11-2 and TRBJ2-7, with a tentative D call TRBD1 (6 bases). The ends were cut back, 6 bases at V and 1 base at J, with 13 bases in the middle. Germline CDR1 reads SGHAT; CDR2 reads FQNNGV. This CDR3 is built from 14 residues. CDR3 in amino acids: CASSHDRPSYEQYF. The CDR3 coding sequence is TGTGCCAGCAGTCACGACAGGCCTTCCTACGAGCAGTACTTC.

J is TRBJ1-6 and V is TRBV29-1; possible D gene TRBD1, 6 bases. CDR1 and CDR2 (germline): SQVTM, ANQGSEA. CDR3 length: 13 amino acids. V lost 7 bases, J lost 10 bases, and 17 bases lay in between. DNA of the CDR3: TGCAGCGCTTCACAGGGTTCACGATCACCCCTCCACTTT. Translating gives CSASQGSRSPLHF.

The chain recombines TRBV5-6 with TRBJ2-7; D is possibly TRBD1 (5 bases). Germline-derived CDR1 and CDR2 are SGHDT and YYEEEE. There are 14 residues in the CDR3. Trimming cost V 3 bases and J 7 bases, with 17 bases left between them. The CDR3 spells CASSSAQGKREQYF. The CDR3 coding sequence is TGTGCCAGCAGCTCAGCCCAGGGAAAAAGGGAGCAGTACTTC.

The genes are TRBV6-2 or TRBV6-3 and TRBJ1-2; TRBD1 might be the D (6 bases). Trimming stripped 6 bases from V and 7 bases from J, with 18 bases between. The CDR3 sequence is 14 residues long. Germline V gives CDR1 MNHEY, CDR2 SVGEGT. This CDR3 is CASSQLLRGRGYTF. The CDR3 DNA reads TGTGCCAGCAGCCAACTTCTCAGGGGACGTGGCTACACCTTC.

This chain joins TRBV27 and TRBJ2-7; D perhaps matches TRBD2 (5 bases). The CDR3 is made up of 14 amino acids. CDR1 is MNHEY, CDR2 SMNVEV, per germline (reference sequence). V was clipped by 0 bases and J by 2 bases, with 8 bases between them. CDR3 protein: CASSLSGDTYEQYF. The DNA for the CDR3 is TGTGCCAGCAGTTTATCGGGAGATACCTACGAGCAGTACTTC.

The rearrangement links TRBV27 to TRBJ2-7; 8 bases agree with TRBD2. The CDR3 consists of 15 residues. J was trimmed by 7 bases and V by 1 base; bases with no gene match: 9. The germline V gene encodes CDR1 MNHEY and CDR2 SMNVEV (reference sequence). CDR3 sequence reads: CASSLLGSGGGEQYF. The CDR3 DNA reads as TGTGCCAGCAGTTTATTGGGTTCAGGCGGGGGGGAGCAGTACTTC.

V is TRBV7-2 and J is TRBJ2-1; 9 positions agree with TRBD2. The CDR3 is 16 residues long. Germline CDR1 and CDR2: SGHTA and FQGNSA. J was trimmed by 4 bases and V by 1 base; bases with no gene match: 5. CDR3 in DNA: TGTGCCAGCAGCTTAGTTGCGGGAGGGTCTTACAATGAGCAGTTCTTC. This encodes CASSLVAGGSYNEQFF.

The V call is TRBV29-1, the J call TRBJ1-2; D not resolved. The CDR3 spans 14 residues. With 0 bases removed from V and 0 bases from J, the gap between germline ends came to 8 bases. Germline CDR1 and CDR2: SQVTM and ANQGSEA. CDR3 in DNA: TGCAGCGTTGAAGACCCAGGAACTAACTATGGCTACACCTTC. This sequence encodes CSVEDPGTNYGYTF.

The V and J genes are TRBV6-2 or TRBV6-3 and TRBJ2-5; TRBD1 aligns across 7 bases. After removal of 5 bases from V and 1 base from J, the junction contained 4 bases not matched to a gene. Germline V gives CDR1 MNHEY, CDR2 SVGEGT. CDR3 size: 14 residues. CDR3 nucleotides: TGTGCCAGCAGTCCGACAGGGAGCCAAGAGACCCAGTACTTC. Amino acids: CASSPTGSQETQYF.

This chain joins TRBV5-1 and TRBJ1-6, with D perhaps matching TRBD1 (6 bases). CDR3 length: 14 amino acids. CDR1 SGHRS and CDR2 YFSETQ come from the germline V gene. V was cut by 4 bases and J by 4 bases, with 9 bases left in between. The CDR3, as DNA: TGCGCCAGCAGCCAACAGGGTTATAATTCACCCCTCCACTTT. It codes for CASSQQGYNSPLHF. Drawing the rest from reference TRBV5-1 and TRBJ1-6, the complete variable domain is KAGVTQTPRYLIKTRGQQVTLSCSPISGHRSVSWYQQTPGQGLQFLFEYFSETQRNKGNFPGRFSGRQFSNSRSEMNVSTLELGDSALYLCASSQQGYNSPLHFGNGTRLTVT.

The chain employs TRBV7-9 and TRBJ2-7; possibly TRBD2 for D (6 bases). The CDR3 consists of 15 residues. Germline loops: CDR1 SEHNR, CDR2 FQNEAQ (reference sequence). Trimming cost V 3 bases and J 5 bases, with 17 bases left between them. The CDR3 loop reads CASSFGGGGKHEQYF. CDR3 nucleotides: TGTGCCAGCAGCTTTGGCGGCGGAGGGAAGCACGAGCAGTACTTC.

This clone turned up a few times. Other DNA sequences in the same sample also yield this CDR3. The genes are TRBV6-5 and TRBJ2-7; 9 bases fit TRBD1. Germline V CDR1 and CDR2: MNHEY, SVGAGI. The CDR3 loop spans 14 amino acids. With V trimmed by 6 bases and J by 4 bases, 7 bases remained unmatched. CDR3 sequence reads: CASSLGQGIYEQYF. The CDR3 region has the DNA TGTGCCAGCAGCCTTGGACAGGGGATATACGAGCAGTACTTC.

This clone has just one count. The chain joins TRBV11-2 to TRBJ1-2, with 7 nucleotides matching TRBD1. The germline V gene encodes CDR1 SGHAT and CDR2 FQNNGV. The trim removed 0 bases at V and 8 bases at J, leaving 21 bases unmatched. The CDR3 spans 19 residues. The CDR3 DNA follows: TGTGCCAGCAGCTTAGATCCGGTGCCCAGGGACAGTAGTCTCTGGGGCTACACCTTC. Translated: CASSLDPVPRDSSLWGYTF. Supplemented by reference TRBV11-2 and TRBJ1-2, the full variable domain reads EAGVAQSPRYKIIEKRQSVAFWCNPISGHATLYWYQQILGQGPKLLIQFQNNGVVDDSQLPKDRFSAERLKGVDSTLKIQPAKLEDSAVYLCASSLDPVPRDSSLWGYTFGSGTRLTVV.